This paragraph reports one TCR beta chain. Its antigen is currently unknown. The time point is: week 11, during vaccination. Each dose delivered 300 ug of mutant IDH1 20-mer peptide subcutaneously with imiquimod. The donor cohort comprised cases of new WHO grade 3 or 4 IDH1-mutant, ATRX-lost astrocytoma. The data stem from a study of a mutant IDH1 vaccine in newly diagnosed glioma. Across the study: Across weeks 1, 3, 5, 7, 11, 15, 19 and 23, patients received a vaccination each time, eight in all.

This CDR3 is 15 amino acids long. The germline CDR1 and CDR2 sequences are SGHTA and FQGNSA. The ends lost 4 bases at V and 6 bases at J; junction bases unmatched: 8. Whole-study findings and limits: Among all patients, vaccine-induced immune responses occurred in roughly 93%.

Clones were read by immunoSEQ multiplex PCR, and TCRdb kept only the in-frame ones, dropping some. The table lists 50,000 to 75,000 clones, about four fifths of them singletons, with over 4.5% in the top ten. This clonotype originated in a man aged 50 to 60 with glioma. Sequencing was performed on PBMCs, taken from a glioma patient whose treatment included an IDH1 peptide vaccine. V and J are TRBV7-2 and TRBJ2-1; the match to TRBD1 covers 8 bases. The CDR3 sequence: CASSSAFTGGNEQFF. The CDR3 DNA follows: TGTGCCAGCAGCTCCGCCTTTACAGGGGGCAATGAGCAGTTCTTC. The full variable domain, in which reference TRBV7-2 and TRBJ2-1 provide the parts outside the CDR3, is GAGVSQSPSNKVTEKGKDVELRCDPISGHTALYWYRQSLGQGLEFLIYFQGNSAPDKSGLPSDRFSAERTGGSVSTLTIQRTQQEDSAVYLCASSSAFTGGNEQFFGPGTRLTVL.